This passage covers 28 T cell receptor beta chains from one sample sequenced in a study of neurological immune-mediated disorders. Each CDR3 protein gets one entry after TCRdb re-called the 5' RACE reads with MiXCR. The sample has 75,000 to 90,000 distinct CDR3 sequences, under 13% seen once. The sample was PBMCs. The receptors were gathered from a man aged 40-49 years in good health.

This clonotype occurred many times. The rearrangement links TRBV12-3 or TRBV12-4 to TRBJ1-1, with D tentatively TRBD1 (5 bases). V lost 0 bases, J lost 1 base, and 9 bases lay in between. The CDR3 length is 15 residues. The CDR3 spells CASSLARRGNTEAFF. The CDR3 bases are TGTGCCAGCAGTTTAGCGCGAAGGGGGAACACTGAAGCTTTCTTT.

This clonotype was observed a handful of times. V usage is TRBV3-1 and J usage is TRBJ2-4, with 14 bases matching TRBD2. Germline CDR1 and CDR2: LGHDT and YNNKEL (reference sequence). Trimming cost V 5 bases and J 14 bases; bases outside gene matches: 8. CDR3 length: 14 amino acids. In DNA, the CDR3 is TGTGCCAGCAGCGATGGACTAGCGGGGGGTTTCAAGTACTTC. Amino acids: CASSDGLAGGFKYF.

Details on this clonotype: The junction departs from germline at one end; a sequencing error may be responsible. The chain recombines TRBV12-3 or TRBV12-4 with TRBJ2-7; D remains unclear. This CDR3 region has 13 residues. The CDR3 nucleotides are TGTGTCAGCAGCCTTCTAGGGCCGTACGAGCAGTACTTC. This encodes CVSSLLGPYEQYF.

This clonotype has ten or more counts. V usage is TRBV9 and J usage is TRBJ2-5; D is ambiguous. Trimming removed 3 bases at V and 1 base at J, with 7 bases between. The CDR3 runs to 13 residues. Per the germline V gene, CDR1 is SGDLS and CDR2 is YYNGEE. DNA of the CDR3: TGTGCCAGCAGCGCCCTGGGCCAAGAGACCCAGTACTTC. Translation gives CASSALGQETQYF.

This clonotype was seen many times. The V gene is TRBV3-1, the J gene TRBJ2-7; no firm D call. The V gene's germline CDR1 is LGHDT and CDR2 YNNKEL (reference sequence). V lost 4 bases and J lost 1, with 5 bases in between. This CDR3 has 12 amino acids. This chain's CDR3 is CASSLESYEQYF. In DNA, the CDR3 is TGTGCCAGCAGCCTCGAATCCTACGAGCAGTACTTC.

This clonotype appeared many times. The chain joins TRBV12-3 or TRBV12-4 to TRBJ2-1; D perhaps matches TRBD2 (6 bases). Trimming removed 7 bases at V and 7 bases at J, with 26 bases between. This CDR3 region has 17 residues. CDR3 DNA sequence: TGTGCCAGCACCCCTAAAACGGGGGAGTTCCGGTTAAATGAGCAGTTCTTC. It specifies CASTPKTGEFRLNEQFF.

The V gene is TRBV21-1, the J gene TRBJ2-5; the table names TRBD1, a call not compared with the DNA. TRBV21-1 is labeled a pseudogene. The CDR3 extends over 17 amino acids. The CDR3 coding sequence is TGTTCCAGCAGCAAAGCGGCGCCAGCTTCGCGGGAAGAGACCCAGTACTTC. This translates into CSSSKAAPASREETQYF.

This clonotype was recorded many times. This rearrangement joins TRBV11-3 to TRBJ1-6; D is unclear. The CDR3 has 13 residues. Between the trimmed V and J ends, which lost 4 bases and 6 bases, there was a span of 7 bases. Germline V gene lookup returns CDR1 SGHNT and CDR2 YENEEA. The DNA of the CDR3 is TGTGCCAGCAGCTCCCGGACTAATTCACCCCTCCACTTT. This codes for CASSSRTNSPLHF.

The rearrangement links TRBV6-5 to TRBJ2-2; the D gene could be TRBD1 or TRBD2 (5 bases each). Deletions cut 6 bases from V and 4 bases from J, with 15 bases between. Germline loops: CDR1 MNHEY, CDR2 SVGAGI. This CDR3 has 15 amino acids. The CDR3 loop is CASRQGARVTGELFF. CDR3 DNA sequence: TGTGCCAGCAGACAAGGGGCGCGGGTCACCGGGGAGCTGTTTTTT.

Turning to this clonotype: Being one base from a much bigger clone, this may be a read error. The V gene is TRBV7-6, the J gene TRBJ2-1; D is unclear. Germline loops: CDR1 SGHVS, CDR2 FNYEAQ. The CDR3 is 13 residues long. The CDR3 region has the DNA TGTGCCATCAGCTTTTACCCATCCAATGAGCAGTTCTTC. This codes for CAISFYPSNEQFF.

This clonotype has a count of ten or more. This chain uses TRBV7-9 with TRBJ2-5; D is possibly TRBD1 (6 bases). From germline, CDR1 is SEHNR and CDR2 FQNEAQ (reference sequence). The CDR3 consists of 14 residues. Trimming removed 5 bases from V and 5 bases from J, with 15 bases in between. Written as DNA, the CDR3 is TGTGCCAGCAGCACGGACAGTTCCGTCGAGACCCAGTACTTC. It specifies CASSTDSSVETQYF.

This clonotype was seen at least ten times. The V and J genes are TRBV5-5 and TRBJ2-1; 8 bases fit TRBD2. CDR1 is SGHKS and CDR2 is YYEKEE in the germline V gene (reference sequence). The V and J ends lost 1 base and 1 base, in that order; junction bases with no gene match: 7. The CDR3 is 17 residues long. The CDR3 loop is CASSLLASGPSYNEQFF. The CDR3 DNA reads as TGTGCCAGCAGCTTGCTGGCTAGCGGGCCTTCCTACAATGAGCAGTTCTTC.

This clonotype was seen only a few times. The rearrangement links TRBV12-3 or TRBV12-4 to TRBJ1-2; 8 positions agree with TRBD1. The CDR3 sequence is 21 residues long. V gave up 1 base and J gave up 0 bases; unmatched junction bases: 19. The CDR3 spells CASSLGSWWRTGTLSNYGYTF. CDR3 nucleotide sequence: TGTGCCAGCAGTTTAGGGTCCTGGTGGAGGACAGGGACCCTTTCTAACTATGGCTACACCTTC.

This clonotype appeared a few times. This chain joins TRBV29-1 and TRBJ1-3; D is unclear. Germline CDR1 and CDR2: SQVTM and ANQGSEA. CDR3 length equals 13 residues. V shed 4 bases and J shed 0 bases, with 7 bases lying between them. CDR3 amino acids: CSVVVASGNTIYF. CDR3 DNA sequence: TGCAGCGTTGTCGTTGCCTCTGGAAACACCATATATTTT.

The sample holds many counts of this clonotype. The J gene is TRBJ1-1, the V gene TRBV12-3 or TRBV12-4, with D unclear. The CDR3 sequence is 11 residues long. Trimming took off 0 bases at V and 7 bases at J, with 3 bases between the two ends. CDR3 sequence: CASSLAVEAFF. In nucleotides, the CDR3 is TGTGCCAGCAGTTTAGCTGTTGAAGCTTTCTTT.

The sample holds many counts of this clonotype. This chain links TRBV20-1 with TRBJ1-5, with TRBD1 matching over 12 bases. The germline CDR1 and CDR2 sequences are DFQATT and SNEGSKA (reference sequence). Germline trimming cut 2 bases from V and 12 bases from J; bases unmatched to any gene: 8. The CDR3 is made up of 14 amino acids. The CDR3 loop is CSARTGTGGMVQHF. The CDR3 bases are TGCAGTGCTAGAACCGGGACAGGGGGCATGGTCCAGCATTTT.

This clonotype has a count of ten or more. The chain is built from TRBV20-1 and TRBJ1-1; D gene unclear. The CDR3 totals 14 residues. Germline V gives CDR1 DFQATT, CDR2 SNEGSKA (reference sequence). Trimming cost V 0 bases and J 8 bases, with 16 bases left between them. The CDR3 sequence: CSARDNDRVGEAFF. DNA of the CDR3: TGCAGTGCTAGAGATAACGATAGGGTGGGAGAAGCTTTCTTT.

In this sample, this clonotype turned up many times. V usage is TRBV7-9 and J usage is TRBJ2-1; 9 bases fit TRBD2. Germline lookup yields CDR1 SEHNR and CDR2 FQNEAQ (reference sequence). CDR3 length equals 19 residues. The ends lost 0 bases at V and 0 bases at J; junction bases unmatched: 9. CDR3 DNA: TGTGCCAGCAGCTTAGCTCAATGGACTAGCGCGAGCTCCTACAATGAGCAGTTCTTC. Translated: CASSLAQWTSASSYNEQFF.

This clonotype appeared many times. This sequence joins TRBV3-1 and TRBJ1-2; 7 nucleotides match TRBD1. The length of the CDR3 is 14 residues. The V and J ends lost 0 bases and 5 bases, in that order; junction bases with no gene match: 3. Germline V lookup: CDR1 LGHDT, CDR2 YNNKEL (reference sequence). CDR3 nucleotides: TGTGCCAGCAGCCAAGAATCGACAGGGTATGGCTACACCTTC. Its translation is CASSQESTGYGYTF.

This CDR3 is CASSGTSSGNTIYF. CDR3 coding DNA: TGTGCCAGCAGCGGGACTAGCTCTGGAAACACCATATATTTT. The rearrangement uses TRBV28 and TRBJ1-3; D perhaps matches TRBD1 (5 bases). This CDR3 contains 14 residues. V was cut by 6 bases and J by 0 bases, with 9 bases left in between. Germline CDR1 and CDR2: MDHEN and SYDVKM.

This clonotype was seen at least ten times. This sequence joins TRBV5-1 and TRBJ2-3, with TRBD2 matching over 10 bases. V lost 0 bases and J lost 6; bases outside the gene matches: 7. The germline gives CDR1 SGHRS, CDR2 YFSETQ. This CDR3 comprises 16 residues. CDR3 nucleotide sequence: TGCGCCAGCAGCTTGGTACTAGCGGGATCCGGGGATACGCAGTATTTT. Encoded protein: CASSLVLAGSGDTQYF.

In its sample, this clonotype was seen many times. Here the CDR3 reads CSASGGATNEKLFF. The CDR3 nucleotides are TGCAGTGCTAGTGGAGGGGCAACTAATGAAAAACTGTTTTTT. V gene TRBV20-1 combines with J gene TRBJ1-4; D possibly corresponds to TRBD1 (5 bases). With 3 bases removed from V and 0 bases from J, the gap between germline ends came to 8 bases. This CDR3 contains 14 residues. Germline V gene data show CDR1 as DFQATT and CDR2 as SNEGSKA (reference sequence).

This clonotype appeared many times. The chain is built from TRBV5-1 and TRBJ2-3; no clear D. V was pared by 0 bases and J by 6 bases, with 14 bases between. Germline V gives CDR1 SGHRS, CDR2 YFSETQ. The length of the CDR3 is 15 residues. The CDR3 region is CASSLGGRSGDTQYF. The CDR3 nucleotides are TGCGCCAGCAGCTTGGGAGGACGATCGGGTGATACGCAGTATTTT.

The chain carries TRBV6-1 and TRBJ1-2, with TRBD1 matching over 9 bases. The CDR3 sequence is 15 residues long. Germline assignment: CDR1 MNHNS and CDR2 SASEGT. V gave up 7 bases and J gave up 4 bases; unmatched junction bases: 10. The CDR3 loop is CASIVDSGQGYGYTF. The CDR3 region has the DNA TGTGCCAGCATAGTCGACTCGGGACAGGGCTATGGCTACACCTTC.

The sample holds many counts of this clonotype. The chain joins TRBV20-1 to TRBJ2-3; 10 bases match TRBD1. Germline values: CDR1 DFQATT, CDR2 SNEGSKA (reference sequence). V lost 4 bases to trimming and J lost 3 bases; unmatched junction nucleotides: 16. The CDR3 totals 18 residues. The CDR3 sequence is CSAKSSSSGTGATDTQYF. The CDR3, as DNA: TGCAGTGCTAAAAGCTCCTCTTCCGGGACAGGGGCGACAGATACGCAGTATTTT.

This clonotype is medium-sized (0.01 to 0.1%) within its sample. The chain links TRBV28 to TRBJ1-2; D is perhaps TRBD1 (5 bases). Between the trimmed V and J ends, which lost 2 bases and 2 bases, there was a span of 18 bases. There are 17 residues in the CDR3. Germline values: CDR1 MDHEN, CDR2 SYDVKM. CDR3 DNA: TGTGCCAGCAGTTTAGTAACGGGACTCCTGCCCAACTATGGCTACACCTTC. Translating gives CASSLVTGLLPNYGYTF.

Many counts were recorded for this clonotype. This rearrangement joins TRBV7-2 to TRBJ1-2; D unclear. The CDR3 is made up of 14 amino acids. V lost 5 bases and J lost 0, with 10 bases in between. In germline, CDR1 is SGHTA, CDR2 FQGNSA. The CDR3 bases are TGTGCCAGCAGCGTGACAATAACTAACTATGGCTACACCTTC. The encoded protein is CASSVTITNYGYTF.

This clonotype was found many times. This sequence joins TRBV5-1 and TRBJ1-5; the D gene is possibly TRBD1 (5 bases). V shed 0 bases and J shed 0 bases, with 7 bases lying between them. Germline V lookup: CDR1 SGHRS, CDR2 YFSETQ. The CDR3 runs 15 residues. The CDR3 is CASSLEGDSNQPQHF. The CDR3 region has the DNA TGCGCCAGCAGCTTGGAAGGGGATAGCAATCAGCCCCAGCATTTT.